This TCR beta chain was identified during a study of blood T cell repertoires in COVID-19. Produced via immunoSEQ multiplex PCR; TCRdb's table is partial and in-frame only. The table has almost 250,000 clones, approximately 86% seen once; the top ten hold 1.5% to 2%. The clonotype was recovered from a woman aged 50 to 60 who had recovered from COVID-19. Sequences were obtained from PBMCs or T cells enriched from blood (not recorded which).

CDR3 nucleotides: TGCGCCAGCAGCGGAGAACCTAGCGGGAGTCCCAATGAGCAGTTCTTC. Translation: CASSGEPSGSPNEQFF. The chain recombines TRBV5-1 with TRBJ2-1, with 10 bases aligning to TRBD2. The germline CDR1 and CDR2 sequences are SGHRS and YFSETQ. This CDR3 is 16 amino acids long. V shed 4 bases and J 6 bases; nucleotides not matched to a gene: 10.